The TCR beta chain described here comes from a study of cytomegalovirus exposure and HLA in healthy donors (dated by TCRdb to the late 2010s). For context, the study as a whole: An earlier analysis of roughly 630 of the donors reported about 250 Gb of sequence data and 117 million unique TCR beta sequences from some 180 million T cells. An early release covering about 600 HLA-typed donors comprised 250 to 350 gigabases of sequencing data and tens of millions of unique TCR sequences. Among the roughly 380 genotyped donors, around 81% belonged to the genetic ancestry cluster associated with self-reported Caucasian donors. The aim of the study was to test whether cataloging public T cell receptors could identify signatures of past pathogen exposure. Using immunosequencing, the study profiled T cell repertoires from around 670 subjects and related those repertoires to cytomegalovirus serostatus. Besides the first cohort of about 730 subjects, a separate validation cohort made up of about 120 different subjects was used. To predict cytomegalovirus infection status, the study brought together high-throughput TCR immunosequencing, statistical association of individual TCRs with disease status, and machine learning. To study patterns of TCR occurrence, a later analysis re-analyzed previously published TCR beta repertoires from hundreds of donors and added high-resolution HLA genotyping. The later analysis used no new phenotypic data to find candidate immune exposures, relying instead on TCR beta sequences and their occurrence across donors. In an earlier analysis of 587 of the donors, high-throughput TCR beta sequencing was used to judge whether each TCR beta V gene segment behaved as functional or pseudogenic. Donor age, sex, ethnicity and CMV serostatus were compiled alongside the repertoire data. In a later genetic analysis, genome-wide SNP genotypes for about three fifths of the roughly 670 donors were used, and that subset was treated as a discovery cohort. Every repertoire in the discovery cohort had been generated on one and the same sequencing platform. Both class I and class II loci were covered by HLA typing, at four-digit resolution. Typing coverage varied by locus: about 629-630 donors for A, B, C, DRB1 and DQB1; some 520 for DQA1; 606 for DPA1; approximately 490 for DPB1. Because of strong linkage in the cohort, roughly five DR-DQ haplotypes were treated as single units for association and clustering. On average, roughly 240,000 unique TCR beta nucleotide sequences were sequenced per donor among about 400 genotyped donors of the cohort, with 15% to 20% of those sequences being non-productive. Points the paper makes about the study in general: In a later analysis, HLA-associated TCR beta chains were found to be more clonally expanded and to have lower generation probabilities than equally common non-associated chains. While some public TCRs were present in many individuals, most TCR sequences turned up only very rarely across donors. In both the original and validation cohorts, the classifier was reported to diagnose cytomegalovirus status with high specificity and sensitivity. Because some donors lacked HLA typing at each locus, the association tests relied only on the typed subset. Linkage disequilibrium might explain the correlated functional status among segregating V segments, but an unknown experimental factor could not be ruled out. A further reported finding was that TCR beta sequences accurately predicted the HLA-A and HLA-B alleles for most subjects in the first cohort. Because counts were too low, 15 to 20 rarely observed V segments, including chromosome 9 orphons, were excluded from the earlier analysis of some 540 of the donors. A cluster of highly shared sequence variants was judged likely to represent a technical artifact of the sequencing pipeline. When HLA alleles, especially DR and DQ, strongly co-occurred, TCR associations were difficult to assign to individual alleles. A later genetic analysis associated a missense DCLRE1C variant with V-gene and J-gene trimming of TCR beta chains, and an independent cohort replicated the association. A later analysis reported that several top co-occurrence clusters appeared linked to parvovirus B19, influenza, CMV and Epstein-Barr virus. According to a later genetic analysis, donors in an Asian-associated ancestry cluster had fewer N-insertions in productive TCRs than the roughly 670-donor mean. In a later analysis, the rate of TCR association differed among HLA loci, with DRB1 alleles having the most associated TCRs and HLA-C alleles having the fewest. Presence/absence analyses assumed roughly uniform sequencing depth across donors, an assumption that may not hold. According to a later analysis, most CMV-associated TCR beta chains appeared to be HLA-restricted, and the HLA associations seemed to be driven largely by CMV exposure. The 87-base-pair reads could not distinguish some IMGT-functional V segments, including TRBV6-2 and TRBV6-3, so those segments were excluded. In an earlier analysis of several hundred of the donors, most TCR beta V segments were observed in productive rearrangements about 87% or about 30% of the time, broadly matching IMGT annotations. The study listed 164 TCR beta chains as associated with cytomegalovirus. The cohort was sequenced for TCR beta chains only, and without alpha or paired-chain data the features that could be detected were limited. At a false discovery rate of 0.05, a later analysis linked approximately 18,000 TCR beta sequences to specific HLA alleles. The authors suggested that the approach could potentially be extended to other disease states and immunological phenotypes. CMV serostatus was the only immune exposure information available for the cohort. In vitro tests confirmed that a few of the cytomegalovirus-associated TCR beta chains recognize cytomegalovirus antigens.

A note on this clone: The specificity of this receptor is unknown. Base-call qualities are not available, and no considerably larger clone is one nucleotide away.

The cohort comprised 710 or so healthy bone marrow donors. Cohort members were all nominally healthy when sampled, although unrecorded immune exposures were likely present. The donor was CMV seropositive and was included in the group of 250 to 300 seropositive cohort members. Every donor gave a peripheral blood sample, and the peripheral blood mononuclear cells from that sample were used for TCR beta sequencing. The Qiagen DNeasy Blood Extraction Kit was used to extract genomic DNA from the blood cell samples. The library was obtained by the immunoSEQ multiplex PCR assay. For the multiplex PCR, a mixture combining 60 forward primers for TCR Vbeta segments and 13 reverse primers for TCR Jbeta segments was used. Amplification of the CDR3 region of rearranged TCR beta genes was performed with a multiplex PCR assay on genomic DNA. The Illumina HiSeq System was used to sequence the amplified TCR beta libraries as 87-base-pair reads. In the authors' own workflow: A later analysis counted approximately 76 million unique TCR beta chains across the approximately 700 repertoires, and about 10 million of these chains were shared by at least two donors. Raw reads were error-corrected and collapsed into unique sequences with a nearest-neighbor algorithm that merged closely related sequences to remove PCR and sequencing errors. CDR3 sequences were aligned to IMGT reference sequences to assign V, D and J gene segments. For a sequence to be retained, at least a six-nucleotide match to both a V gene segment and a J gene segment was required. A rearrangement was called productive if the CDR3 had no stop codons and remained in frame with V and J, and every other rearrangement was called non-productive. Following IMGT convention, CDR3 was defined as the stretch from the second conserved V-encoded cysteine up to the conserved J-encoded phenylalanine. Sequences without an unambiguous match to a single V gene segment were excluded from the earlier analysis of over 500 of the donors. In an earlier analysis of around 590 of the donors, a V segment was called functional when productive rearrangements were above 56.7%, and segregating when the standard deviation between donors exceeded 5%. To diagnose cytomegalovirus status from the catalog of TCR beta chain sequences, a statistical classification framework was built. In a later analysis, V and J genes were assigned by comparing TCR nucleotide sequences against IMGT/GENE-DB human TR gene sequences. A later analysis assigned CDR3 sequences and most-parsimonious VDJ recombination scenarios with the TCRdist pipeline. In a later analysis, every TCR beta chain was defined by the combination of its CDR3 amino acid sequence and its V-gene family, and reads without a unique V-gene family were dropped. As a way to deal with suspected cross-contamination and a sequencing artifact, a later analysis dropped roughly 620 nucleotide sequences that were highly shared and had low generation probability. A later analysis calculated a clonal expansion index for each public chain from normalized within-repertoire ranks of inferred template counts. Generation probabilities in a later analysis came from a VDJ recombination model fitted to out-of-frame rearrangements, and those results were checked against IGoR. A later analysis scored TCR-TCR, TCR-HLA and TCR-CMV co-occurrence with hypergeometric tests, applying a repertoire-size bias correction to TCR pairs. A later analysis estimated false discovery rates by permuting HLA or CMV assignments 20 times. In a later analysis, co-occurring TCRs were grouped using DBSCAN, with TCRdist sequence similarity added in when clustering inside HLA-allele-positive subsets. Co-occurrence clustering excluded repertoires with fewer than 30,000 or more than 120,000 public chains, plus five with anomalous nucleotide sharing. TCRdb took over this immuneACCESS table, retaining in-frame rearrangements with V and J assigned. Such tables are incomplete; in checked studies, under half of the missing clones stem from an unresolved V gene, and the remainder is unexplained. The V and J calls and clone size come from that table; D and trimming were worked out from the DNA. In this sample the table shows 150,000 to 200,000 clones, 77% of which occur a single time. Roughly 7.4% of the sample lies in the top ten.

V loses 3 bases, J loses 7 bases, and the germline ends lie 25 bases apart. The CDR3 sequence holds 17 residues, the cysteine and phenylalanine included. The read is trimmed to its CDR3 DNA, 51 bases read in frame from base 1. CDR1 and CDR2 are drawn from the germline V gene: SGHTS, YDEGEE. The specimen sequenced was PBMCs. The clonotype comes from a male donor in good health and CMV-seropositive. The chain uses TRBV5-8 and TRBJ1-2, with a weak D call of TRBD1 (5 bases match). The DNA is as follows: TGTGCCAGCAGCTCCCGGGACCCATCATCCGGGGGATTTGGCTACACCTTC. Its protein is CASSSRDPSSGGFGYTF.